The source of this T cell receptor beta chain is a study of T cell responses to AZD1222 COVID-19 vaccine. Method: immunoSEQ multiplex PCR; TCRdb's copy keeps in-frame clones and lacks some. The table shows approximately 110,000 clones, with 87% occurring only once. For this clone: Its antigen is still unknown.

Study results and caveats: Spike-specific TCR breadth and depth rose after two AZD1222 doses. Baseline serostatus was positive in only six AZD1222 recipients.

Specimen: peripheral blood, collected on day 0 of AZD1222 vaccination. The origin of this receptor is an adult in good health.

The CDR3 region has the DNA TGTGCCAGCAGCAGAGGACGAGAGGAGCAGTACTTC. It is translated as CASSRGREEQYF. The rearrangement uses TRBV7-9 and TRBJ2-7; D gene uncertain. V lost 5 bases, J lost 7 bases, and 12 bases lay in between. The CDR3 length is 12 residues. From germline, CDR1 is SEHNR and CDR2 FQNEAQ (reference sequence).